Presented here are 9 T cell receptor beta chains from one specimen sequenced in a study of PD-L1 blockade in urothelial cancer. Time point noted: pretreatment peripheral blood. The method was immunoSEQ multiplex PCR; TCRdb's version includes in-frame clones alone and lacks a portion of them. The sample consists of roughly 100,000 clones, 89% of them appearing once. The sequences come from PBMCs, collected around atezolizumab (anti-PD-L1) treatment. These TCRs come from a woman older than 75 with urothelial cancer.

V usage is TRBV28 and J usage is TRBJ2-7; 10 bases fit TRBD1. J gave up 2 bases and V 3 bases, and 7 bases lay outside the gene matches. The CDR3 has 16 amino acids. CDR1 MDHEN and CDR2 SYDVKM come from the germline V gene. CDR3 sequence reads: CASSFIGGQGAYEQYF. CDR3 DNA sequence: TGTGCCAGCAGTTTCATCGGCGGACAGGGGGCCTACGAGCAGTACTTC.

This chain connects TRBV7-8 to TRBJ2-2, with D hard to call. Trimming left V 2 bases short and J 5 bases short, with 6 bases between. This CDR3 comprises 13 residues. The V gene's germline CDR1 is SGHVS and CDR2 FQNEAQ. CDR3 loop: CASSLLRTGELFF. CDR3 DNA sequence: TGTGCCAGCAGCTTACTGCGGACCGGGGAGCTGTTTTTT.

The V gene is TRBV7-9, the J gene TRBJ2-7; D gene uncertain. This CDR3 is 13 amino acids long. Germline V lookup: CDR1 SEHNR, CDR2 FQNEAQ (reference sequence). Trimming took 4 bases from V and 0 from J, leaving 7 bases between them. The CDR3 DNA sequence: TGTGCCAGCAGCTCCAGAATCTCCTACGAGCAGTACTTC. Translation gives CASSSRISYEQYF.

By frequency in the sample, this clone is medium-sized (0.01 to 0.1%). J is TRBJ1-5 and V is TRBV27; 7 bases are a match to TRBD1. The CDR3 covers 15 residues. Germline V gives CDR1 MNHEY, CDR2 SMNVEV (reference sequence). J was trimmed by 1 base and V by 6 bases; bases with no gene match: 6. The CDR3 protein is CASRARQGSNQPQHF. In nucleotides, the CDR3 is TGTGCCAGCAGGGCGAGACAGGGCAGCAATCAGCCCCAGCATTTT.

V is TRBV11-2 and J is TRBJ2-7, with 8 bases identical to TRBD2. The CDR3 consists of 14 residues. CDR1 is SGHAT and CDR2 is FQNNGV in the germline V gene. Trimming cost V 6 bases and J 5 bases; bases outside gene matches: 9. The CDR3 here is CASRPSGRIHEQYF. CDR3 DNA: TGTGCCAGCAGGCCAAGCGGGAGAATCCACGAGCAGTACTTC.

The J gene is TRBJ2-1, the V gene TRBV6-1; D possibly corresponds to TRBD2 (6 bases). Germline V CDR1 and CDR2: MNHNS, SASEGT. The V gene lost 8 bases and the J gene lost 3 bases, with 14 bases spanning the gap. CDR3 length equals 14 residues. The CDR3 bases are TGTGCCAGCGAAAGACTAGTAGGCTACAATGAGCAGTTCTTC. It is translated as CASERLVGYNEQFF.

V usage is TRBV29-1 and J usage is TRBJ1-1; 10 nucleotides line up with TRBD1. Germline CDR1 and CDR2: SQVTM and ANQGSEA. The CDR3 consists of 16 residues. Losses at the gene ends were 6 bases for V and 1 base for J; bases not matched to a gene: 11. Here the CDR3 reads CSVREPWDRGNTEAFF. CDR3 DNA: TGCAGCGTCCGTGAGCCCTGGGACAGGGGGAACACTGAAGCTTTCTTT.

The chain couples TRBV7-3 to TRBJ2-3; TRBD2 agrees at 8 bases. The CDR3 sequence is 15 residues long. Germline CDR1 is SGHTA and CDR2 is FQGTGA. V lost 5 bases and J lost 1; bases outside the gene matches: 5. CDR3 region: CASSRLASRTDTQYF. The CDR3 region has the DNA TGTGCCAGCAGCAGACTAGCGTCACGCACAGATACGCAGTATTTT.

The CDR3 DNA is TGTGCCAGCAGTCAACCCGCACTAGCGGGAGGATCTGAGCAGTACTTC. This sequence encodes CASSQPALAGGSEQYF. The chain combines TRBV6-6 with TRBJ2-7; 12 nucleotides line up with TRBD2. Germline CDR1 MNHNY, CDR2 SVGAGI (reference sequence). The V and J ends lost 5 bases and 7 bases, in that order; junction bases with no gene match: 12. This CDR3 comprises 16 residues.